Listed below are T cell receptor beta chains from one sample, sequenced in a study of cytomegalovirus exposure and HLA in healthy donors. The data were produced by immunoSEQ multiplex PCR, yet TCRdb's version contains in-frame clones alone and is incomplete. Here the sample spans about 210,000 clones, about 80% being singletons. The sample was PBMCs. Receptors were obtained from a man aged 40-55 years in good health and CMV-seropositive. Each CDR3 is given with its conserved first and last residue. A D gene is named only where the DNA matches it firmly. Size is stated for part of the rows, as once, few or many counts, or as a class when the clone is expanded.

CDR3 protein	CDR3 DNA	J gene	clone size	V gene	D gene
CASFGGLRNTEAFF	TGTGCCAGCTTCGGGGGATTAAGGAACACTGAAGCTTTCTTT	TRBJ1-1	-	TRBV25-1	-
CASSSGQGRPYEQYF	TGCGCCAGCAGCTCCGGACAGGGGCGGCCCTACGAGCAGTACTTC	TRBJ2-7	-	TRBV5-1	TRBD1
CASKTVRGRYEQFF	TGTGCCAGCAAGACAGTAAGGGGCAGATACGAGCAGTTCTTC	TRBJ2-1	-	TRBV6-1	-
CASSLGRLAGDTDTQYF	TGCGCCAGCAGCTTGGGTCGGTTAGCGGGGGACACAGATACGCAGTATTTT	TRBJ2-3	-	TRBV5-1	TRBD2
CASSIRTSGASTDTQYF	TGTGCCAGCAGCATCAGGACTAGCGGGGCTAGCACAGATACGCAGTATTTT	TRBJ2-3	once	TRBV7-2	TRBD2
CASSVLAFLSYEQYF	TGTGCCAGCAGTGTCCTAGCGTTCCTCTCCTACGAGCAGTACTTC	TRBJ2-7	-	TRBV6-4	-
CASSPTGSGDTGELFF	TGTGCCAGCAGCCCCACAGGGTCCGGGGACACCGGGGAGCTGTTTTTT	TRBJ2-2	-	TRBV9	-
CASSPWDSHSYEQYF	TGTGCCAGCAGCCCCTGGGACTCTCACTCCTACGAGCAGTACTTC	TRBJ2-7	-	TRBV13	-
CASIGTDRVTDTQYF	TGTGCCAGTATTGGGACGGACAGAGTCACAGATACGCAGTATTTT	TRBJ2-3	-	TRBV2	-
CASAVEVGNQPQHF	TGTGCTAGTGCCGTAGAGGTCGGCAATCAGCCCCAGCATTTT	TRBJ1-5	-	TRBV12-5	-
CASSSPSSNYGYTF	TGTGCCAGCAGTTCCCCCAGTTCTAACTATGGCTACACCTTC	TRBJ1-2	few	TRBV28	-
CASSLEIQARSGNTIYF	TGCGCCAGCAGCTTGGAGATACAGGCCAGATCTGGAAACACCATATATTTT	TRBJ1-3	-	TRBV5-1	-
CSVQGFNGRVRNTQYF	TGCAGCGTTCAGGGATTCAACGGGAGAGTTAGAAATACGCAGTATTTT	TRBJ2-3	-	TRBV29-1	-
CASSLDGGVWETQYF	TGTGCCAGCAGCTTAGACGGGGGAGTTTGGGAGACCCAGTACTTC	TRBJ2-5	-	TRBV7-9	-
CASSRGGGTRGYTF	TGTGCCAGCAGTCGTGGGGGAGGGACTAGGGGCTACACCTTC	TRBJ1-2	-	TRBV27	-
CATSRDKAAGGTQYF	TGTGCCACCAGCAGAGATAAGGCAGCGGGGGGGACCCAGTACTTC	TRBJ2-5	few	TRBV15	TRBD2
CASSPDSSTDTQYF	TGTGCCAGCAGCCCGGACTCGAGCACAGATACGCAGTATTTT	TRBJ2-3	-	TRBV4-2	-
CASSPLAGRVLQFF	TGCGCCAGCAGCCCTTTGGCGGGCCGGGTGTTGCAGTTCTTC	TRBJ2-1	-	TRBV5-1	-
CASSYSNRGTEAFF	TGTGCCAGCAGCTATTCAAATAGGGGTACTGAAGCTTTCTTT	TRBJ1-1	-	TRBV5-4	-
CASSFQLAGGPWQYF	TGTGCCAGCAGTTTCCAACTAGCGGGAGGGCCATGGCAGTACTTC	TRBJ2-7	-	TRBV28	TRBD2
CASSLGPGGQETQYF	TGCGCCAGCAGCCTCGGGCCAGGAGGGCAAGAGACCCAGTACTTC	TRBJ2-5	-	TRBV5-1	-
CASLFSFSGNTIYF	TGTGCCAGCTTATTCTCCTTCTCTGGAAACACCATATATTTT	TRBJ1-3	-	TRBV6-1	-
CASSSSPRDRDGYTF	TGTGCCAGCAGCTCCTCCCCCCGGGACAGGGATGGCTACACCTTC	TRBJ1-2	-	TRBV7-3	TRBD1
CASSEVGPQYF	TGTGCCAGCAGTGAAGTGGGGCCCCAGTACTTC	TRBJ2-5	once	TRBV2	-
CASSLRNLGNQPQHF	TGTGCCAGCAGTTTGAGGAATTTAGGCAATCAGCCCCAGCATTTT	TRBJ1-5	-	TRBV28	-
CASSLGAGGSREQYF	TGTGCCAGCAGCTTAGGGGCAGGGGGTTCGCGGGAGCAGTACTTC	TRBJ2-7	-	TRBV7-9	TRBD1
CASSLSNRGQSFSNQPQHF	TGTGCCAGCAGCTTGTCCAACAGGGGCCAGTCTTTTAGCAATCAGCCCCAGCATTTT	TRBJ1-5	-	TRBV5-8	TRBD1
CASSRHSEAFF	TGTGCCAGCAGCCGACACAGTGAAGCTTTCTTT	TRBJ1-1	-	TRBV28	-
CAGSAGTGFPLVF	TGTGCCGGCAGTGCGGGGACAGGATTTCCCTTAGTTTTC	TRBJ2-7	-	TRBV25-1	TRBD1
CASSIGTDNSPLHF	TGCGCCAGCAGCATCGGGACAGATAATTCACCCCTCCACTTT	TRBJ1-6	few	TRBV5-1	TRBD1
CASSRVPNYGYTF	TGTGCCAGCAGCCGAGTTCCTAACTATGGCTACACCTTC	TRBJ1-2	-	TRBV2	-
CASSGGTASNQPQHF	TGTGCCAGCAGTGGAGGGACAGCTAGCAATCAGCCCCAGCATTTT	TRBJ1-5	once	TRBV6-1	TRBD1
CASSSGQNNEQFF	TGTGCCAGCAGCTCGGGACAGAACAATGAGCAGTTCTTC	TRBJ2-1	-	TRBV7-9	TRBD1
CASSPALRTSIPAGELFF	TGTGCCAGCAGCCCGGCTCTCCGGACTAGCATTCCTGCGGGGGAGCTGTTTTTT	TRBJ2-2	once	TRBV4-2	TRBD2
CASSLSGQGTNEQFF	TGCGCCAGCAGCTTGTCGGGACAGGGTACGAATGAGCAGTTCTTC	TRBJ2-1	-	TRBV5-1	TRBD1
CASSLRSNQPQHF	TGTGCCAGCAGCCTGAGGAGCAATCAGCCCCAGCATTTT	TRBJ1-5	-	TRBV6-1	-
CASSPSGGWHEQYF	TGTGCCAGCTCACCAAGTGGGGGGTGGCACGAGCAGTACTTC	TRBJ2-7	-	TRBV18	-
CASSNSGGGYNEQFF	TGTGCCAGCAGTAATAGCGGGGGGGGTTACAATGAGCAGTTCTTC	TRBJ2-1	-	TRBV6-4	TRBD2
CASSYDTGGGTEAFF	TGTGCCAGCAGTTACGACACAGGGGGTGGCACTGAAGCTTTCTTT	TRBJ1-1	few	TRBV6-5	TRBD1
CASSLPGLAGVTTDTQYF	TGTGCCAGCAGCTTACCGGGACTAGCGGGGGTAACCACAGATACGCAGTATTTT	TRBJ2-3	-	TRBV7-8	TRBD2
CASSRAGTGSYEQYF	TGTGCCAGCAGCAGAGCCGGGACAGGGTCCTACGAGCAGTACTTC	TRBJ2-7	-	TRBV28	TRBD1
CASSQDRGNYGYTF	TGTGCCAGCAGCCAGGACAGGGGGAACTATGGCTACACCTTC	TRBJ1-2	-	TRBV7-9	TRBD1
CASSYSGLATYNEQFF	TGTGCCAGCAGTTACTCGGGACTAGCGACTTACAATGAGCAGTTCTTC	TRBJ2-1	-	TRBV6-5	TRBD2
CASSEVSDSLVDEQYF	TGTGCCAGCAGTGAAGTCTCGGACAGCCTAGTTGACGAGCAGTACTTC	TRBJ2-7	-	TRBV2	-
CASSQVGLAGRGSYEQYF	TGTGCCAGCAGCCAAGTGGGACTAGCGGGCCGTGGCTCCTACGAGCAGTACTTC	TRBJ2-7	-	TRBV4-2	TRBD2
CASSTGQASTDTQYF	TGTGCCAGCAGCACCGGACAGGCGAGCACAGATACGCAGTATTTT	TRBJ2-3	-	TRBV9	TRBD1
CASRGGVSNQPQHF	TGTGCCAGCAGAGGGGGGGTTAGCAATCAGCCCCAGCATTTT	TRBJ1-5	-	TRBV6-6	-
CASSTGLAGSDTQYF	TGTGCCAGCAGCACGGGACTAGCGGGGTCAGATACGCAGTATTTT	TRBJ2-3	-	TRBV7-3	TRBD2
CASSLVLGGRGDTEAFF	TGTGCCAGCAGCTTAGTTCTTGGCGGCAGGGGAGACACTGAAGCTTTCTTT	TRBJ1-1	once	TRBV7-9	-
CASSSAPYNEQFF	TGTGCCAGCAGTAGCGCACCCTACAATGAGCAGTTCTTC	TRBJ2-1	-	TRBV6-1	-
CASSYFEQANTGELFF	TGTGCCAGCAGTTACTTTGAACAGGCGAACACCGGGGAGCTGTTTTTT	TRBJ2-2	once	TRBV6-6	-
CASSRSGTGYHEQYF	TGTGCCAGCAGTCGATCCGGGACAGGCTACCACGAGCAGTACTTC	TRBJ2-7	-	TRBV7-9	TRBD1
CSVEATGLGTEAFF	TGCAGCGTTGAGGCCACAGGGCTAGGTACTGAAGCTTTCTTT	TRBJ1-1	-	TRBV29-1	-
CASRFLSAGNTIYF	TGTGCCAGCAGATTCCTAAGTGCCGGAAACACCATATATTTT	TRBJ1-3	-	TRBV6-5	-
CASSSGIINQGYTF	TGTGCCAGCAGCTCCGGGATTATAAATCAGGGCTACACCTTC	TRBJ1-2	-	TRBV6-5	-
CASSLTGTGRTGELFF	TGTGCCAGCAGCTTAACCGGGACAGGGAGGACCGGGGAGCTGTTTTTT	TRBJ2-2	-	TRBV11-1	TRBD1
CASSLDPQRGTQYF	TGTGCCAGCAGCTTGGATCCGCAACGAGGGACCCAGTACTTC	TRBJ2-5	-	TRBV5-5	-
CASSLLGGSGANVLTF	TGTGCCAGCAGTTTATTGGGGGGCTCTGGGGCCAACGTCCTGACTTTC	TRBJ2-6	-	TRBV28	-
CASSSSGSSYEQYF	TGTGCCAGCAGTTCGTCGGGATCTAGCTACGAGCAGTACTTC	TRBJ2-7	-	TRBV27	-
CASSLGGGSHEQYF	TGTGCCAGCAGCTTAGGAGGGGGCAGCCACGAGCAGTACTTC	TRBJ2-7	-	TRBV7-6	TRBD1